The clone carrying this TCR beta chain was observed many times. Antigen unknown. Conversion of TCR transcripts into cDNA relied on 5'RACE template switching, which added a universal primer site and UMIs. TCRdb processed the 5' RACE reads anew with MiXCR; each CDR3 protein has one entry. The table has about 63,000 distinct CDR3 sequences, 6% to 7.5% seen once; the top ten hold 36%. The record originates from a study of T cells after yellow fever vaccination. Findings and caveats of the study: Only a minor proportion of clonotypes was detected across both CD4 and CD8 compartments. The study found a weaker secondary response that peaked faster, day 5 versus 15. Reappearing after the booster were most of the clones from primary vaccination (around 96% CD4, approximately 89% CD8).

The V gene's germline CDR1 is SGHAT and CDR2 FQDESV (reference sequence). V lost 0 bases and J lost 3, with 10 bases in between. This CDR3 region has 15 residues. The TCR sequence derives from a man aged 30-40 years who received the YFV17D yellow fever vaccine. The sample consisted of CD8+ T cells sorted from PBMCs, taken 15 days after the yellow fever booster vaccination. V is TRBV11-1 and J is TRBJ2-3, with a tentative D call TRBD2 (6 bases). For the CDR3, the DNA is TGTGCCAGCAGCTTAGCGGCGGGAAGTACAGATACGCAGTATTTT. This translates into CASSLAAGSTDTQYF.